A selection of T cell receptor beta chains follows, all from one sample in a study of technical replicates of blood from a few donors. Assay used: immunoSEQ multiplex PCR; TCRdb lists only in-frame clones, some missing. The sample yields about 88,000 clones, approximately 90% seen once. The sample comprised T cells isolated from PBMCs. Receptor source: a human donor in good health. CDR3s include the opening cysteine and the closing phenylalanine or tryptophan. The D gene is left open where the match is weak. Size is omitted from some rows. Given values are once, few, many or a class for expanded clones.

J,size,D,V,CDR3,DNA
TRBJ2-3,.,.,TRBV28,CASSLIQTDTQYF,TGTGCCAGCAGTTTAATACAGACAGATACGCAGTATTTT
TRBJ2-3,.,TRBD2,TRBV10-3,CAIRTGTSADTQYF,TGTGCCATCAGAACCGGGACTAGTGCAGATACGCAGTATTTT
TRBJ1-2,.,.,TRBV11-3,CASSSRGHTYGYTF,TGTGCCAGCAGCTCGCGCGGACATACCTATGGCTACACCTTC
TRBJ2-3,.,.,TRBV11-3,CASGGGTDTQYF,TGTGCCAGCGGTGGAGGCACAGATACGCAGTATTTT
TRBJ2-1,.,.,TRBV5-4,CASSLRRESYNEQFF,TGTGCCAGCAGCTTGAGGCGGGAATCCTACAATGAGCAGTTCTTC
TRBJ2-1,.,TRBD2,TRBV25-1,CASSELGGYNEQFF,TGTGCCAGCAGTGAATTGGGGGGGTACAATGAGCAGTTCTTC
TRBJ2-7,few,.,TRBV10-3,CAIRSGLEEQYF,TGTGCCATCAGGTCAGGGCTAGAGGAGCAGTACTTC
TRBJ2-7,.,TRBD1,TRBV4-1,CASSPQPATGGASDEQYF,TGCGCCAGCAGCCCCCAACCCGCGACAGGGGGCGCCTCAGACGAGCAGTACTTC
TRBJ2-5,once,TRBD2,TRBV5-4,CASSSRLAAQGTQYF,TGTGCCAGCAGCAGCCGACTAGCGGCGCAGGGGACCCAGTACTTC
TRBJ2-3,.,.,TRBV6-5,CASSGGGGDTQYF,TGTGCCAGCAGCGGGGGTGGGGGGGATACGCAGTATTTT
TRBJ2-7,.,.,TRBV29-1,CSVYSSVNSYEQYF,TGCAGCGTTTATTCTAGCGTTAACTCCTACGAGCAGTACTTC
TRBJ2-2,.,.,TRBV2,CASKDRTNTGELFF,TGTGCCAGCAAAGACAGGACCAACACCGGGGAGCTGTTTTTT
TRBJ2-1,.,TRBD1,TRBV11-1,CASSLRGDSPSTWGNEQFF,TGTGCCAGCAGCTTACGAGGGGACAGCCCCTCTACCTGGGGCAATGAGCAGTTCTTC
TRBJ2-1,.,.,TRBV25-1,CASQELQIRGNNEQFF,TGTGCCAGCCAGGAGCTCCAAATCAGGGGAAACAATGAGCAGTTCTTC
TRBJ1-1,.,.,TRBV7-9,CASSLMVGSGGLANTEAFF,TGTGCCAGCAGCCTAATGGTGGGGAGCGGGGGTCTTGCGAACACTGAAGCTTTCTTT
TRBJ2-2,.,TRBD1,TRBV27,CASRPGTANTGELFF,TGTGCCAGCAGACCAGGGACAGCGAACACCGGGGAGCTGTTTTTT
TRBJ1-2,few,.,TRBV4-1,CASSQLRLVNYGYTF,TGCGCCAGCAGCCAACTCAGGTTGGTTAACTATGGCTACACCTTC
TRBJ1-6,.,TRBD1,TRBV6-5,CASSSGQPSPLHF,TGTGCCAGCAGTTCGGGACAGCCTTCACCCCTCCACTTT
TRBJ2-7,.,.,TRBV28,CASSLSRGLYEQYF,TGTGCCAGCAGTTTGAGCAGGGGATTGTACGAGCAGTACTTC
TRBJ1-4,.,.,TRBV9,CASSGGTTTNEKLFF,TGTGCCAGCAGCGGCGGGACGACGACTAATGAAAAACTGTTTTTT
TRBJ2-1,.,TRBD2,TRBV2,CASRELAGDSYNEQFF,TGTGCCAGCAGGGAACTAGCGGGAGACTCCTACAATGAGCAGTTCTTC
TRBJ2-6,.,TRBD1,TRBV7-6,CASSNAYRGLAGANVLTF,TGTGCCAGCAGCAACGCATACAGGGGGCTGGCTGGGGCCAACGTCCTGACTTTC
TRBJ2-3,.,TRBD2,TRBV6-1,CASRARETPDTQYF,TGTGCCAGCAGGGCGCGGGAGACCCCAGATACGCAGTATTTT
TRBJ1-3,.,.,TRBV9,CASSVGGVSGNTIYF,TGTGCCAGCAGCGTGGGAGGGGTCTCTGGAAACACCATATATTTT
TRBJ2-1,.,TRBD1,TRBV6-1,CASRKPGQGGNEQFF,TGTGCCAGCAGGAAACCGGGACAGGGAGGGAATGAGCAGTTCTTC
TRBJ1-2,.,TRBD1,TRBV19,CASSFWSGQGDYGYTF,TGTGCCAGTAGTTTCTGGAGTGGACAGGGGGACTATGGCTACACCTTC
TRBJ2-7,once,TRBD1,TRBV6-5,CASSFGRGYEQYF,TGTGCCAGCAGTTTTGGCAGGGGGTACGAGCAGTACTTC
TRBJ2-7,.,TRBD1,TRBV15,CATRDRPGEQYF,TGTGCCACCAGGGACAGGCCCGGGGAGCAGTACTTC
TRBJ2-7,.,TRBD1,TRBV7-6,CASSLVDRGPGYEQYF,TGTGCCAGCAGCTTAGTGGACAGGGGGCCCGGGTACGAGCAGTACTTC
TRBJ2-7,.,TRBD2,TRBV29-1,CSALGLAGVGEQYF,TGCAGCGCCCTGGGACTAGCGGGAGTTGGCGAGCAGTACTTC
TRBJ2-3,.,.,TRBV7-2,CASSGQPTDTQYF,TGTGCCAGCAGCGGACAGCCCACAGATACGCAGTATTTT
TRBJ2-1,.,TRBD2,TRBV28,CASTFDGLADAKNNEQFF,TGTGCCAGCACGTTTGATGGACTAGCGGACGCCAAAAACAATGAGCAGTTCTTC
TRBJ1-2,.,.,TRBV19,CASSRKLGDSSNYGYTF,TGTGCCAGTAGTAGAAAATTGGGAGACTCCTCCAACTATGGCTACACCTTC
TRBJ1-3,.,.,TRBV28,CASLLSGVRDTIYF,TGTGCCAGCCTCTTATCCGGGGTTAGGGACACCATATATTTT
TRBJ1-4,once,.,TRBV4-1,CASSQDRAREKLFF,TGCGCCAGCAGCCAAGACAGGGCTAGGGAAAAACTGTTTTTT
TRBJ2-5,.,.,TRBV5-1,CASSPRGGRETQYF,TGCGCCAGCAGCCCCAGAGGGGGAAGGGAGACCCAGTACTTC
TRBJ1-2,.,TRBD1,TRBV29-1,CSVVQQGYGYTF,TGCAGCGTTGTTCAACAGGGGTATGGCTACACCTTC
TRBJ2-7,.,TRBD2,TRBV18,CASSSGTSSSEQYF,TGTGCCAGCTCATCCGGGACTAGCTCTTCCGAGCAGTACTTC
TRBJ2-7,.,TRBD1,TRBV30,CACNRDRDKLGEQYF,TGTGCCTGTAACCGGGACAGGGATAAATTGGGTGAGCAGTACTTC
TRBJ1-3,once,TRBD1,TRBV11-2,CASSFGDRGGNTIYF,TGTGCCAGCAGCTTTGGGGACAGGGGGGGAAACACCATATATTTT
TRBJ2-5,.,TRBD2,TRBV7-9,CASSSLTSGAPRETQYF,TGTGCCAGCAGCTCCCTGACTAGCGGGGCCCCAAGGGAGACCCAGTACTTC
TRBJ2-1,once,TRBD2,TRBV15,CATSRVIAGGRHYNEQFF,TGTGCCACCAGCAGAGTGATAGCGGGGGGCCGACATTACAATGAGCAGTTCTTC
TRBJ2-2,.,TRBD2,TRBV25-1,CASSEPSGVRELFF,TGTGCCAGCAGTGAACCAAGCGGGGTCCGGGAGCTGTTTTTT
TRBJ2-3,.,TRBD2,TRBV27,CASSFSSGSTDTQYF,TGTGCCAGCAGTTTCTCTAGCGGTAGCACAGATACGCAGTATTTT
TRBJ1-2,.,TRBD1,TRBV5-1,CASSKTGDGYTF,TGCGCCAGCAGCAAGACAGGGGATGGCTACACCTTC
TRBJ1-1,.,.,TRBV2,CASNELTDTEAFF,TGTGCCAGCAACGAGTTAACGGACACTGAAGCTTTCTTT